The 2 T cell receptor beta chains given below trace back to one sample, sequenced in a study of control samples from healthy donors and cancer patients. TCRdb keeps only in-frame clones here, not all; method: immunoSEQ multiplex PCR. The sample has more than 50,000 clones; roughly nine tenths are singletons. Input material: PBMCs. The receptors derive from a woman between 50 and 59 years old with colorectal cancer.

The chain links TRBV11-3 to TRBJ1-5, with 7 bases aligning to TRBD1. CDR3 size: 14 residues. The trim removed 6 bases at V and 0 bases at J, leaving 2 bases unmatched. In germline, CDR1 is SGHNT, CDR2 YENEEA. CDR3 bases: TGTGCCAGCAGGGGACAGCATAGCAATCAGCCCCAGCATTTT. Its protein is CASRGQHSNQPQHF.

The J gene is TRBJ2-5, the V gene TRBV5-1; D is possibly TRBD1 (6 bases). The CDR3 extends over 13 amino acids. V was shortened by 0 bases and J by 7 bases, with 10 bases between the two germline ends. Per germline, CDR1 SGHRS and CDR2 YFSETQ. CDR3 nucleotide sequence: TGCGCCAGCAGCTTGGACAGAGGGGGGACCCAGTACTTC. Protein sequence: CASSLDRGGTQYF. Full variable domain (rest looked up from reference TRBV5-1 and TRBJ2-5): KAGVTQTPRYLIKTRGQQVTLSCSPISGHRSVSWYQQTPGQGLQFLFEYFSETQRNKGNFPGRFSGRQFSNSRSEMNVSTLELGDSALYLCASSLDRGGTQYFGPGTRLLVL.